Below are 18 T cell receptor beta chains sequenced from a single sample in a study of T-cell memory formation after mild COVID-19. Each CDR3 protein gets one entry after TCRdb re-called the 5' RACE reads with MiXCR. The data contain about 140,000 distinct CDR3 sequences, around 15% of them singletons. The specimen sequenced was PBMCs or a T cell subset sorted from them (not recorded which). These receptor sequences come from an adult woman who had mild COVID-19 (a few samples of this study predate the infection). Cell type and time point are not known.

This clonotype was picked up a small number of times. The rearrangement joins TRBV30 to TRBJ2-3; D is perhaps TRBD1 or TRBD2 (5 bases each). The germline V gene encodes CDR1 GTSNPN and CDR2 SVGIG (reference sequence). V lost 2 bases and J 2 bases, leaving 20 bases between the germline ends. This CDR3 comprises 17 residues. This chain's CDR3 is CAWSTTTARGVTDTQYF. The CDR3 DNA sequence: TGTGCCTGGAGTACAACCACTGCTAGAGGGGTCACAGATACGCAGTATTTT.

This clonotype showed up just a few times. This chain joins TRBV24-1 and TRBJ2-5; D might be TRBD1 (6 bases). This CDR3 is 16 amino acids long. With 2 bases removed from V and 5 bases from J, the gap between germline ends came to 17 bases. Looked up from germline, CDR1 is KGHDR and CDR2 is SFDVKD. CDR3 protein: CATSDSRVTGQETQYF. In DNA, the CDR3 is TGTGCCACCAGTGATTCAAGAGTGACAGGTCAGGAGACCCAGTACTTC.

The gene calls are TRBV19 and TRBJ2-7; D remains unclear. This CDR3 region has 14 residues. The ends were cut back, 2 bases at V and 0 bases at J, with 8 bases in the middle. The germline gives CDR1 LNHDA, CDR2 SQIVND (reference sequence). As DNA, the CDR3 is TGTGCCAGTAGTATATCGGCAGCCTCCTACGAGCAGTACTTC. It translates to CASSISAASYEQYF.

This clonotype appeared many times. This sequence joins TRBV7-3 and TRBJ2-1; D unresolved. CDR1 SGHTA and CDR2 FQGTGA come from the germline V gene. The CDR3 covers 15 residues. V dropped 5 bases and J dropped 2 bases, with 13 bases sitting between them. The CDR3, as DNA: TGTGCCAGCAGCCTAAATTTTGGGGCCTACAATGAGCAGTTCTTC. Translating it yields CASSLNFGAYNEQFF.

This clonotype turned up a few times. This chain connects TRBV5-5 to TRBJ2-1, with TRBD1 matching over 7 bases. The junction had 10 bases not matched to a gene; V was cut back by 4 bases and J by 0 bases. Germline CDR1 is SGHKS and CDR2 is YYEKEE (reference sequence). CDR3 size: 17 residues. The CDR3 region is CASSRHHGDSSYNEQFF. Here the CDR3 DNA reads TGTGCCAGCAGCCGACACCATGGGGACAGCTCCTACAATGAGCAGTTCTTC.

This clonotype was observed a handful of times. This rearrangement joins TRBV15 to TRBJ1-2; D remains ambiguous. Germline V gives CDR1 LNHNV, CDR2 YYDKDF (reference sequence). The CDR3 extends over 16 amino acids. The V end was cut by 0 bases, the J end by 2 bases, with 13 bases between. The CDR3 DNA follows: TGTGCCACCAGCAGAGATTTGGCAGCCGAGAACTATGGCTACACCTTC. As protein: CATSRDLAAENYGYTF.

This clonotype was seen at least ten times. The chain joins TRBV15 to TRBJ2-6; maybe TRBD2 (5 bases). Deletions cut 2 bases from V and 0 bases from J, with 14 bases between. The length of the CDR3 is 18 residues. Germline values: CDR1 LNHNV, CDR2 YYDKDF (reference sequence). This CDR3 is CATSRSSSSSSGANVLTF. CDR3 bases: TGTGCCACCAGCAGATCTAGCTCCAGTTCCTCTGGGGCCAACGTCCTGACTTTC.

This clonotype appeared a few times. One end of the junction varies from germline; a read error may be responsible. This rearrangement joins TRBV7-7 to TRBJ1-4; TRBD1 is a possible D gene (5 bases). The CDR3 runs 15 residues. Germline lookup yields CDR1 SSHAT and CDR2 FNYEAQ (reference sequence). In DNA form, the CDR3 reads TGTGCTAGCAGCCCCGGTTTACAGGATGGCGAAAAACTGTTTTTT. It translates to CASSPGLQDGEKLFF.

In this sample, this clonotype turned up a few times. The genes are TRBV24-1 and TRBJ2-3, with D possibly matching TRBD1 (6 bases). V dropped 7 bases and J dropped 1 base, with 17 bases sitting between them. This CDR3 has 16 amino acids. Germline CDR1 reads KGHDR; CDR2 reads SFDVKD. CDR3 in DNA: TGTGCCACCAGACAGGGCGGATCGGGTGGCACAGATACGCAGTATTTT. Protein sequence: CATRQGGSGGTDTQYF.

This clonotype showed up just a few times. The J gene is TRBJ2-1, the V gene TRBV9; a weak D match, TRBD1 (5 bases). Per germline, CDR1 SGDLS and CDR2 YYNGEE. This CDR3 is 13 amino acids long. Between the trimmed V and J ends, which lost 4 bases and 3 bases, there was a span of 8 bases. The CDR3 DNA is TGTGCCAGCAGCACGGACAACTACAATGAGCAGTTCTTC. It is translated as CASSTDNYNEQFF.

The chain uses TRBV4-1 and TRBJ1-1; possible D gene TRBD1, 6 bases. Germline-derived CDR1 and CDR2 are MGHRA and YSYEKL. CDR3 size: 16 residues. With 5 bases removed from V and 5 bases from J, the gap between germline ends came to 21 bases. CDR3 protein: CASSTPLTGGSTEAFF. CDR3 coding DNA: TGCGCCAGCAGCACTCCCCTGACAGGCGGATCGACTGAAGCTTTCTTT.

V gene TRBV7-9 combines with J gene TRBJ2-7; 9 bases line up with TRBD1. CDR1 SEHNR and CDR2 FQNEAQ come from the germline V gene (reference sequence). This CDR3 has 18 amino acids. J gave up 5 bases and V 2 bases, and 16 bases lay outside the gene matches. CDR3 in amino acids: CASSLSLVGQGVIDEQYF. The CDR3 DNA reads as TGTGCCAGCAGCTTATCACTCGTGGGACAGGGCGTTATAGACGAGCAGTACTTC.

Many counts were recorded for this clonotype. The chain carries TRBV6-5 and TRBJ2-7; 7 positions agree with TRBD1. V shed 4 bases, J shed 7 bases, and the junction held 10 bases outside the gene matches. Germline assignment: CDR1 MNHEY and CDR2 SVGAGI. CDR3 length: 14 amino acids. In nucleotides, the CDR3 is TGTGCCAGCAGTTTGTGGACAGGCTCGGGAGAGCAGTACTTC. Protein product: CASSLWTGSGEQYF.

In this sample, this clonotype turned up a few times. CDR3 DNA sequence: TGTGCCAGCAGCCCACCACGTCGAGACGGCCAGGGTAGGCAGCCCCAGCATTTT. This translates into CASSPPRRDGQGRQPQHF. This chain uses TRBV7-8 with TRBJ1-5, with D possibly TRBD1 on 5 matching bases. Germline V gene sequence: CDR1 SGHVS, CDR2 FQNEAQ. CDR3 length: 18 amino acids. V dropped 5 bases and J dropped 7 bases, with 27 bases sitting between them.

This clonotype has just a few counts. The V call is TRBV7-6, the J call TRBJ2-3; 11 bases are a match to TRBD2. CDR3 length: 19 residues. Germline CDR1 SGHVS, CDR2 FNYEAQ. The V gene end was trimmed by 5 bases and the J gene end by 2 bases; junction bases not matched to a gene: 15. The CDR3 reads CASSADWETSGEATDTQYF. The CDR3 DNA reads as TGTGCCAGCAGCGCAGACTGGGAGACTAGCGGGGAAGCCACAGATACGCAGTATTTT.

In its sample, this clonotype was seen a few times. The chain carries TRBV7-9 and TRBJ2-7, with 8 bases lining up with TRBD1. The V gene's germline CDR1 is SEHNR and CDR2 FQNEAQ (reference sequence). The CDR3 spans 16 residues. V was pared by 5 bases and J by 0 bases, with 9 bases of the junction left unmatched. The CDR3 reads CASSPTGGYNSYEQYF. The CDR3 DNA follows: TGTGCCAGCAGCCCCACAGGGGGTTACAACTCCTACGAGCAGTACTTC. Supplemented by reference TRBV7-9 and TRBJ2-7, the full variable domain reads DTGVSQNPRHKITKRGQNVTFRCDPISEHNRLYWYRQTLGQGPEFLTYFQNEAQLEKSRLLSDRFSAERPKGSFSTLEIQRTEQGDSAMYLCASSPTGGYNSYEQYFGPGTRLTVT.

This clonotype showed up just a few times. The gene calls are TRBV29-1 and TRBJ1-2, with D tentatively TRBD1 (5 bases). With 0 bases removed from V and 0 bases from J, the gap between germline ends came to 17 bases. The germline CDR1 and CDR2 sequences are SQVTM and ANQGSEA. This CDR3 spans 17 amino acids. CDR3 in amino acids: CSVEDGEEQASNYGYTF. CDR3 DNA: TGCAGCGTTGAAGATGGCGAGGAACAGGCGTCTAACTATGGCTACACCTTC.

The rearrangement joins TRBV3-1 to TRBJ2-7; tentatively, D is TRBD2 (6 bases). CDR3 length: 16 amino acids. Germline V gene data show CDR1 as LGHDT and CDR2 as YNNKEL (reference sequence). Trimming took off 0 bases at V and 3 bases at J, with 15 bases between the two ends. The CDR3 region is CASSQDTLADYYEQYF. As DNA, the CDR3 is TGTGCCAGCAGCCAAGATACACTTGCGGACTACTACGAGCAGTACTTC.